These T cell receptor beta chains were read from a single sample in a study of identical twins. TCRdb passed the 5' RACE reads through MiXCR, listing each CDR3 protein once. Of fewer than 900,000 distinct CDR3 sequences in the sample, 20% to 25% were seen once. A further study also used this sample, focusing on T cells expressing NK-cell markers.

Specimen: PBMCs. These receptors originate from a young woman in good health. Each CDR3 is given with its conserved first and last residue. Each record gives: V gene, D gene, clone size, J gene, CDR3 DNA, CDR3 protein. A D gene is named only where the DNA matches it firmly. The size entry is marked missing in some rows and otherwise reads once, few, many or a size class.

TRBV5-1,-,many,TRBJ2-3,TGCGCCAGCAGAGTAGGTGGACCCGAAGATACGCAGTATTTT,CASRVGGPEDTQYF
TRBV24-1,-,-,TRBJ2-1,TGTGCCACCAGTGGGCAATGGGGAGAGCAGTTCTTC,CATSGQWGEQFF
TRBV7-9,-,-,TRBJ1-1,TGTGCCAGCAGCTTTAACAGGGTGGGGAACACTGAAGCTTTCTTT,CASSFNRVGNTEAFF
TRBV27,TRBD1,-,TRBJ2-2,TGTGCCAGCAGTTTTGACAGGGAGAACACCGGGGAGCTGTTTTTT,CASSFDRENTGELFF
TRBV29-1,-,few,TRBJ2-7,TGCAGCGTTGAAGATTGGTCAGGGGACCACCCCTCCGAGCAGTACTTC,CSVEDWSGDHPSEQYF
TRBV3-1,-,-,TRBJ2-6,TGTGCCAGCAGCCAAGGGAGGGGGCGCACCGGGGCCAACGTCCTGACTTTC,CASSQGRGRTGANVLTF
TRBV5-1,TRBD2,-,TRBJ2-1,TGCGCCAGCTCCCCAGGACTAGCGGGAGGTCGCTACAATGAGCAGTTCTTC,CASSPGLAGGRYNEQFF
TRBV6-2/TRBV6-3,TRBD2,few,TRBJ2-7,TGTGCCAGCAGCCTTTTGCGGGAGTCCTACGAGCAGTACTTC,CASSLLRESYEQYF
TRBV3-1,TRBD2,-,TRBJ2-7,TGTGCCAGCAGCCAAGATCGGCTAGCGGGAGGGCACGAGCAGTACTTC,CASSQDRLAGGHEQYF
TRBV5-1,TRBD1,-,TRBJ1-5,TGCGCCAGCAGCTTGTCAGGGGGGAACAATCAGCCCCAGCATTTT,CASSLSGGNNQPQHF
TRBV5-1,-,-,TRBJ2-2,TGCGCCAGCAGCTTCGGTACAGGCGCAGCCTCCACCGGGGAGCTGTTTTTT,CASSFGTGAASTGELFF
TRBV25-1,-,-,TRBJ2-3,TGTGCCAGCAGTGAATCTGGGGAAAAAGATACGCAGTATTTT,CASSESGEKDTQYF
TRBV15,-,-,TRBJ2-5,TGTGCCACCAGCAGAGCTGAATCCCGACTCCAGTGGGGAGAGACCCAGTACTTC,CATSRAESRLQWGETQYF
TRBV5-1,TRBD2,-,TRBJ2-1,TGCGCCAGCAGCTCGGGACTAGCGTCGGGAAATGAGCAGTTCTTC,CASSSGLASGNEQFF
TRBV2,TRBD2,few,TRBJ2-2,TGTGCCAGCATGGCGGCTAGCGGGAGCCCCGGGGAGCTGTTTTTT,CASMAASGSPGELFF
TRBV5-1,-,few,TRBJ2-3,TGCGCCAGCAGCTTAATGACTTCGCAGGATACGCAGTATTTT,CASSLMTSQDTQYF
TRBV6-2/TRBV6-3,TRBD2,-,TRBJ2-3,TGTGCCAGCAGTTACGTAGCGGGAGAGGGGGCAGATACGCAGTATTTT,CASSYVAGEGADTQYF
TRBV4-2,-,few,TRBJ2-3,TGTGCCAGCAGCCAAGACAGGGTTGACGCAGATACGCAGTATTTT,CASSQDRVDADTQYF
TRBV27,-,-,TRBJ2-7,TGTGCCAGCAGTCCAGCACTAGTAAGCTACGAGCAGTACTTC,CASSPALVSYEQYF
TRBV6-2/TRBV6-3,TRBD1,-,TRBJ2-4,TGTGCCAGCAGTCCCGGGACAGGGGTTCGTGGAAACATTCAGTACTTC,CASSPGTGVRGNIQYF
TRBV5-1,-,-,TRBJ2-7,TGCGCCAGCAGGCCCCAACCCGAAATCCCCTACGAGCAGTACTTC,CASRPQPEIPYEQYF
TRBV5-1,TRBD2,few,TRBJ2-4,TGCGCCAGCAGCGGAGGACTAGCGGGAGGGTACAAAAACATTCAGTACTTC,CASSGGLAGGYKNIQYF
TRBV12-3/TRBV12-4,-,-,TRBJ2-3,TGTGCCAGCACCACAGGGCTCTATACGCAGTATTTT,CASTTGLYTQYF
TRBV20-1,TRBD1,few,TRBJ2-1,TGCAGTGCTTCCAAACAGGGGTATGAGCAGTTCTTC,CSASKQGYEQFF
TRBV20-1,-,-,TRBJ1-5,TGCAGTGCTAGGCGGGAAGGTCAGCCCCAGCATTTT,CSARREGQPQHF
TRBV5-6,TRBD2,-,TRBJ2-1,TGTGCCAGCAGCTTCCTACTAGCGGTGAACAATGAGCAGTTCTTC,CASSFLLAVNNEQFF
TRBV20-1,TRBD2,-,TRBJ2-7,TGCAGTGCTAACGGGGGGGGGGCCCTCTCCTACGAGCAGTACTTC,CSANGGGALSYEQYF
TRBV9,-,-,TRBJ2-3,TGTGCCAGCAGCGTGGGGCGGGCCACAGATACGCAGTATTTT,CASSVGRATDTQYF
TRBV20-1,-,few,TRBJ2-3,TGCAGTGCTAATAGCCGCGGGGAAGGGGACACAGATACGCAGTATTTT,CSANSRGEGDTDTQYF
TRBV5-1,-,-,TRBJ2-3,TGCGCCAGCAGCTTGGGCCCGGGGACAAGGACAGATACGCAGTATTTT,CASSLGPGTRTDTQYF
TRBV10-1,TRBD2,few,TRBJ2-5,TGCGCCAGCAGTGACCGACTAGCGGGGAAGGAGACCCAGTACTTC,CASSDRLAGKETQYF
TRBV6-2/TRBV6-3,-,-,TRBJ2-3,TGTGCCAGCAGTTACGGGCTTAGGGACCCCGGCGGTACGCAGTATTTT,CASSYGLRDPGGTQYF
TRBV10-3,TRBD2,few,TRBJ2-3,TGTGCCATCAGTGAGGGGACTAGCGGGATGTATACGCAGTATTTT,CAISEGTSGMYTQYF
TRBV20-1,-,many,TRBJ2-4,TGCAGTGCTAGCTCGGCGGGGAAAAACATTCAGTACTTC,CSASSAGKNIQYF
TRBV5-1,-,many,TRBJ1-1,TGCGCCAGCAGGGGGGCGGTTACTAAGACTGAAGCTTTCTTT,CASRGAVTKTEAFF
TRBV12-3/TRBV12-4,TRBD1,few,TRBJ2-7,TGTGCCAGCAGCCGCTCTCACAGGGGGCAGTCCTACGAGCAGTACTTC,CASSRSHRGQSYEQYF
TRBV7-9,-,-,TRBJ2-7,TGTGCCAGCAGCCCATACGCACGCGAGCAGTACTTC,CASSPYAREQYF
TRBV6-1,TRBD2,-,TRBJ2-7,TGTGCCAGCAGTCCCGCCGGAGCGGGAGAAACCAGCTCCTACGAGCAGTACTTC,CASSPAGAGETSSYEQYF
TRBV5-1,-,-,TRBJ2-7,TGCGCCAGCAGCTTGATCGACAGAAGCTCCTACGAGCAGTACTTC,CASSLIDRSSYEQYF
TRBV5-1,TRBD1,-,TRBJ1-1,TGCGCCAGCAGCTTGGGACGGCAGGGGGACACTGAAGCTTTCTTT,CASSLGRQGDTEAFF
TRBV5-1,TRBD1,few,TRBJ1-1,TGCGCCAGCAGCGTTATAGGGGGCCGGAACACTGAAGCTTTCTTT,CASSVIGGRNTEAFF